The present T cell receptor beta chain was sequenced within a study of T-cell reconstitution after alpha-beta-depleted transplantation in children. Concerning this clonotype itself: The antigen is undetermined.

Points from the study as a whole: Alpha-beta T cells present about two months after transplant were reported to originate from several hundred expanded graft clones. Counts and diversity of T cells one year after transplant came mostly from newly produced T cells.

Researchers prepared the TCRbeta library using unique molecular identifiers, the study reports. TCRdb reprocessed the PCR reads via MiXCR and lists one record per CDR3 protein. The table includes fewer than 550,000 distinct CDR3 sequences, about 10% detected once. This CDR3 spans 15 amino acids. Germline-derived CDR1 and CDR2 are SGDLS and YYNGEE. J was trimmed by 5 bases and V by 0 bases; bases with no gene match: 7. The receptor was derived from a female patient under 10 years old who had a stem cell transplant for aplastic anemia, so the T cells may come from the graft donor. The material was PBMCs, mostly from graft donor cells, obtained 180 days after TCRalphabeta/CD19-depleted stem cell transplant. The V call is TRBV9, the J call TRBJ2-5; 7 positions match TRBD2. The CDR3: CASSVGGGRRETQYF. CDR3 nucleotides: TGTGCCAGCAGCGTAGGAGGCGGGAGAAGGGAGACCCAGTACTTC.